The sequence of this T cell receptor (beta chain) was determined in a study of T-cell reconstitution after alpha-beta-depleted transplantation in children. Whole-study results and caveats: Newly generated T cells supplied most T-cell counts and diversity one year post-transplant. Several hundred expanded graft clones reportedly gave rise to the alpha-beta T cells present about two months after transplant. After transplant, high TCRbeta diversity at day 60 in some patients arose from surviving recipient T cells and thymic progenitors.

Note on this clonotype: The target antigen is unknown.

Germline values: CDR1 SGDLS, CDR2 YYNGEE. This CDR3 region has 16 residues. V was trimmed by 0 bases and J by 11 bases, leaving 23 bases between them. The TCRbeta library was prepared with unique molecular identifiers. From the PCR reads, TCRdb called clonotypes with MiXCR, one entry per CDR3 protein. The table has 90,000 to 100,000 distinct CDR3 sequences, about 25% seen once. V usage is TRBV9 and J usage is TRBJ1-1; D might be TRBD1 (5 bases). The sequenced sample was PBMCs, obtained before TCRalphabeta/CD19-depleted stem cell transplant. The TCR originated in a boy aged 2-15 years with acute lymphoblastic leukemia, due to receive a stem cell transplant. The CDR3 region has the DNA TGTGCCAGCAGCGTAGTTGTTAGTGGGAGGGGCAGGGACGCTTTCTTT. This codes for CASSVVVSGRGRDAFF.